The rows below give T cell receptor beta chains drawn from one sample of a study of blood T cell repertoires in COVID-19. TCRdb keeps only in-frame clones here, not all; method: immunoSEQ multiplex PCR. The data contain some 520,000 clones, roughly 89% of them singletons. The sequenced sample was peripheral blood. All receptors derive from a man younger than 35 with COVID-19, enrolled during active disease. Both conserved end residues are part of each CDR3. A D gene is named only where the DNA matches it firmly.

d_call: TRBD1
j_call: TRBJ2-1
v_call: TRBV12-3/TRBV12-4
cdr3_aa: CASSSGGLNEQFF
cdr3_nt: TGTGCCAGCAGTTCAGGGGGCCTTAATGAGCAGTTCTTC

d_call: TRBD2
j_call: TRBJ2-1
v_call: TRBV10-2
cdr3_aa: CASSGPLAGYNEQFF
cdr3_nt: TGCGCCAGCAGTGGTCCACTAGCGGGTTACAATGAGCAGTTCTTC

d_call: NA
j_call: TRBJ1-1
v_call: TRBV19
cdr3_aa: CASSISAGEAFF
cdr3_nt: TGTGCCAGTAGTATCAGTGCGGGAGAAGCTTTCTTT

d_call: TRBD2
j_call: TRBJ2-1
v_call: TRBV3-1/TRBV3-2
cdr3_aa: CASSPPGLAGMPFF
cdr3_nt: TGTGCCAGCAGCCCTCCCGGGCTAGCGGGAATGCCGTTCTTC

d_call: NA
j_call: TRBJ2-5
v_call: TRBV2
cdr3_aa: CASTVETQYF
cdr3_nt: TGTGCCAGCACAGTGGAGACCCAGTACTTC

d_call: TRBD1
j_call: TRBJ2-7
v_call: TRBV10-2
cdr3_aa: CASTMGQGGNEQYF
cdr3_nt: TGCGCCAGCACTATGGGACAGGGTGGTAACGAGCAGTACTTC

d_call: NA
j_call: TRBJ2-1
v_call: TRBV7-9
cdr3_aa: CASSLAAGHNEQFF
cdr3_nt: TGTGCCAGCAGCTTAGCAGCGGGCCACAATGAGCAGTTCTTC

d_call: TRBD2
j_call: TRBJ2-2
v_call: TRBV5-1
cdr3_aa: CASSLALGPSGRAPGELFF
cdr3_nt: TGCGCCAGCAGCTTGGCCCTCGGCCCTAGCGGGAGGGCGCCCGGGGAGCTGTTTTTT

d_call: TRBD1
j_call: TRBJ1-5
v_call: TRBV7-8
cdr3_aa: CASSVLLRTGQMSNQPQHF
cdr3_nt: TGTGCCAGCAGCGTACTGCTGCGGACAGGGCAGATGAGCAATCAGCCCCAGCATTTT

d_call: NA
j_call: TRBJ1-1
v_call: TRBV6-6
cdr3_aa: CASIRGQGTEAFF
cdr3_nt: TGTGCCAGTATCAGGGGTCAAGGCACTGAAGCTTTCTTT